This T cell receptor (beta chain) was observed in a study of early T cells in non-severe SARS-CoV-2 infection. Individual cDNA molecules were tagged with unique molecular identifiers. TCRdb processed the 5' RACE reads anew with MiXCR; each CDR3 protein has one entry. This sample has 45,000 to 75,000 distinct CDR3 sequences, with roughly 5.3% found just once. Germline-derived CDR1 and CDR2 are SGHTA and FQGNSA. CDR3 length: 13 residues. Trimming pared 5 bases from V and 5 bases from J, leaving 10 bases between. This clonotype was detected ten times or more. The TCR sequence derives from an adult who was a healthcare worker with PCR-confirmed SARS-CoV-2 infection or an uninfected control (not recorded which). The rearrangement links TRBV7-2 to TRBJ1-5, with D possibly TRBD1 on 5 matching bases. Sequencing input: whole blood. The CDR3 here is CASSQDSYQPQHF. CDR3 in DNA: TGTGCCAGCAGCCAAGACAGCTATCAGCCCCAGCATTTT.